This T cell receptor (beta chain) was captured by sequencing in a study of blood T cell repertoires in COVID-19. The wider study: Collection of acute and convalescent COVID-19 samples took place in the United States, Italy and Spain. T cells, B-cell-depleted T cells, or PBMCs supplied cDNA or gDNA.

The CDR3 is 12 amino acids. Germline CDR1 and CDR2: SEHNR and FQNEAQ (reference sequence). Trimming stripped 3 bases from V and 4 bases from J, with 6 bases between. In the authors' workflow: It was from reference gene primer amplification that nucleated cell counts were estimated. This table comes from immunoSEQ multiplex PCR, and its TCRdb copy is limited to in-frame clones, with some not included. V and J calls and clone size follow that table, whereas D and trimming were derived from the DNA. Here the sample spans 200,000 to 250,000 clones, approximately 81% being singletons. J is TRBJ1-1 and V is TRBV7-9; no firm D call. Input material: peripheral blood. This sequence was found in a woman of 80 years or more with active or convalescent COVID-19. The CDR3 sequence is CASSFATTEAFF. The CDR3, as DNA: TGTGCCAGCAGCTTCGCTACCACTGAAGCTTTCTTT.